This T cell receptor (beta chain) was profiled in a study of early T cells in non-severe SARS-CoV-2 infection. Study results and caveats: VDJdb matching skewed toward anti-spike CD8 responses, missing private and CD4 specificities.

Concerning this clonotype itself: Its specificity is not known.

CDR3 size: 14 residues. V lost 6 bases and J lost 0; bases outside the gene matches: 3. Per germline, CDR1 KGHSH and CDR2 LQKENI. Individual cDNA molecules carried attached unique molecular identifiers. TCRdb recomputed calls from the 5' RACE reads with MiXCR, one row per CDR3 protein. Among 100,000 to 130,000 distinct CDR3 sequences, about 12% were seen once, and the ten largest hold roughly 2.9%. The J gene is TRBJ1-2, the V gene TRBV18; TRBD1 matches at 8 bases. Sequencing was done on a sample of whole blood. The sequence was collected from an adult who was a healthcare worker with PCR-confirmed SARS-CoV-2 infection or an uninfected control (not recorded which). Here the CDR3 reads CASSTGGANYGYTF. In DNA form, the CDR3 reads TGTGCCAGCTCTACAGGGGGAGCTAACTATGGCTACACCTTC.